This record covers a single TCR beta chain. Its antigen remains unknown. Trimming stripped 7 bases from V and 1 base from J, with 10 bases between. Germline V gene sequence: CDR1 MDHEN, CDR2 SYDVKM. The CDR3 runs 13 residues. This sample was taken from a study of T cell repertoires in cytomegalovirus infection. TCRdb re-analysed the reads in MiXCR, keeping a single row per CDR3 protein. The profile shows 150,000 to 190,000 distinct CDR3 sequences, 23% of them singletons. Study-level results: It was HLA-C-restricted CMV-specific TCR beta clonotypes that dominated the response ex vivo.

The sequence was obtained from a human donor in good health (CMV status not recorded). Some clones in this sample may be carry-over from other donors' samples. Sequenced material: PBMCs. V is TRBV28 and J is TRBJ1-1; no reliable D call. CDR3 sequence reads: CASTLQQNTEAFF. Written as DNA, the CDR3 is TGTGCCAGCACCCTCCAGCAGAACACTGAAGCTTTCTTT.